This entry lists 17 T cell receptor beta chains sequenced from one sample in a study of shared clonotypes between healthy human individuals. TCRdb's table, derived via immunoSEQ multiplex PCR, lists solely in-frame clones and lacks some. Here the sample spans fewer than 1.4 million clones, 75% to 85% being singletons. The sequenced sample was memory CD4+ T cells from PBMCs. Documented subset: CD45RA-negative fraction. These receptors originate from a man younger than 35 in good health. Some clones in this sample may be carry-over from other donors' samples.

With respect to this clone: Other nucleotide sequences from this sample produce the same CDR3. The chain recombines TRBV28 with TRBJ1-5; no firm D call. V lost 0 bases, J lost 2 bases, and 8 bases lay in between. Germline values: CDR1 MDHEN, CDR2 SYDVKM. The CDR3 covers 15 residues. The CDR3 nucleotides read TGTGCCAGCAGTTTATGGGGATCTGGCAATCAGCCCCAGCATTTT. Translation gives CASSLWGSGNQPQHF.

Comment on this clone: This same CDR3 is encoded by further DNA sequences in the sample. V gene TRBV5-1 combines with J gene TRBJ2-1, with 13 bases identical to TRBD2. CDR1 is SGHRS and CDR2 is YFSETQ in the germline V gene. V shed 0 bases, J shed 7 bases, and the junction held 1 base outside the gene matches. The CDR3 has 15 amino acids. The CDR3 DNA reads TGCGCCAGCAGCTTGGGGACTAGCGGGAGTAATGAGCAGTTCTTC. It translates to CASSLGTSGSNEQFF.

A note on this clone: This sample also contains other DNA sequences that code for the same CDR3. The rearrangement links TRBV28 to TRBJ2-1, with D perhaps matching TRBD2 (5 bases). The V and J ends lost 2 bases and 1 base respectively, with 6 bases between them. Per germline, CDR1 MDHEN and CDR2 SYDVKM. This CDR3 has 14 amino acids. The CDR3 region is CASSLRGSYNEQFF. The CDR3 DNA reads TGTGCCAGCAGTTTACGGGGTTCCTACAATGAGCAGTTCTTC.

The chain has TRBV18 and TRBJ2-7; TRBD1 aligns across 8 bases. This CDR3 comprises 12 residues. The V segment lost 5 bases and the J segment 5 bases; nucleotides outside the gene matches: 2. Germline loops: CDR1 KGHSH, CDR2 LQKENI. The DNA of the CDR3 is TGTGCCAGCTCAGGACAGGGAAACGAGCAGTACTTC. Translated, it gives CASSGQGNEQYF.

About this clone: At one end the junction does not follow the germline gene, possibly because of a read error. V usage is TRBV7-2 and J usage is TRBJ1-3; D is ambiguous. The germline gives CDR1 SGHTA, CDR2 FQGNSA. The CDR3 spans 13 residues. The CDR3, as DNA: TGTGCCGGCAGCTTAAGCCCTGGAAACACCATATATTTT. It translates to CAGSLSPGNTIYF.

DNA of the CDR3: TGTGCCAGTAGTGGTTGGGTAGCGGGAGCCGGAGGTCGCGAGCAGTACTTC. This translates into CASSGWVAGAGGREQYF. The gene calls are TRBV19 and TRBJ2-7, with TRBD2 matching over 9 bases. This CDR3 comprises 17 residues. With V trimmed by 5 bases and J by 6 bases, 17 bases remained unmatched. CDR1 is LNHDA, CDR2 SQIVND, per germline (reference sequence).

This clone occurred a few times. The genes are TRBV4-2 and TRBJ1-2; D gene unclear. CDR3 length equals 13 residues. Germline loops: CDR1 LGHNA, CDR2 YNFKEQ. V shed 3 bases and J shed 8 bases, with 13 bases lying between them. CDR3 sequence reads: CASSQREERGYTF. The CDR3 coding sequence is TGTGCCAGCAGCCAGAGGGAAGAGCGGGGCTACACCTTC.

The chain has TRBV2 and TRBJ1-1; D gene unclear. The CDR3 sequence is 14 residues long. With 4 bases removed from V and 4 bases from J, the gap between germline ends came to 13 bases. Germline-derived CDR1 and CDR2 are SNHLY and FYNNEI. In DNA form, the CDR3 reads TGTGCCAGCAGTGTGCTGGGAATTTCCACTGAAGCTTTCTTT. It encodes CASSVLGISTEAFF.

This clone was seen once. The CDR3 nucleotides read TGTGCCAGCAGCGGACCTGGGACAGCCCAAGAGACCCAGTACTTC. Amino acid sequence: CASSGPGTAQETQYF. The rearrangement links TRBV7-2 to TRBJ2-5; 7 positions match TRBD1. With 5 bases clipped from V and 1 base from J, the junction kept 7 bases outside the gene matches. The CDR3 extends over 15 amino acids. CDR1 is SGHTA, CDR2 FQGNSA, per germline.

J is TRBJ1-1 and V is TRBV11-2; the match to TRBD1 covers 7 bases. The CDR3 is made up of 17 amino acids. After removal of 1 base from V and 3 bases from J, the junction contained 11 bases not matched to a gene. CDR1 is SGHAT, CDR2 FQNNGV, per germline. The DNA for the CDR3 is TGTGCCAGCAGCTTAGGCTGGACAGGAACCCCAGACACTGAAGCTTTCTTT. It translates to CASSLGWTGTPDTEAFF.

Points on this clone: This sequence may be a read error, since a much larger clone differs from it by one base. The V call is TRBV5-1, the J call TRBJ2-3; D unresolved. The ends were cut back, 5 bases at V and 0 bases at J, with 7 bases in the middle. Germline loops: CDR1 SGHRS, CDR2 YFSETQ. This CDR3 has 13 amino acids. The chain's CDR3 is CASRESSTDTQYF. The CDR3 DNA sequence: TGCGCCAGCAGGGAGAGTAGCACAGATACGCAGTATTTT.

The CDR3 spells CASSFQRNRAYTF. The CDR3 DNA follows: TGTGCCAGCAGCTTTCAGCGTAACAGGGCCTACACCTTC. The chain carries TRBV13 and TRBJ1-2; D may be TRBD1 (6 bases). Germline V gene sequence: CDR1 PRHDT, CDR2 FYEKMQ (reference sequence). Deletions cut 3 bases from V and 10 bases from J, with 15 bases between. The CDR3 has 13 amino acids.

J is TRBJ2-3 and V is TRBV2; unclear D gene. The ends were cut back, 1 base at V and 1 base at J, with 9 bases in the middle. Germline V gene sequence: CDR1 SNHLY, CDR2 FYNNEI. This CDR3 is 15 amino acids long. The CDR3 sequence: CASSEVGRRTDTQYF. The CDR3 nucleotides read TGTGCCAGCAGTGAAGTCGGCAGACGCACAGATACGCAGTATTTT.

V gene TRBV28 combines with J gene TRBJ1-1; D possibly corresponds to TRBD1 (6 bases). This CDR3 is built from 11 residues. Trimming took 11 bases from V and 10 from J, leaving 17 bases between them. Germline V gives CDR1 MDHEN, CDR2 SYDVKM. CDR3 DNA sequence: TGTGCCCTAGGTCAGGGGATAGGAGCTTTCTTT. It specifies CALGQGIGAFF.

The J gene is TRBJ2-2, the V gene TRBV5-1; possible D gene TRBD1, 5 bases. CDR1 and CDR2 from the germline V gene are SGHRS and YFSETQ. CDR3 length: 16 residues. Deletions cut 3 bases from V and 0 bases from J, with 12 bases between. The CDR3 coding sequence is TGCGCCAGCAGCTCGTTTGGCAGGGCGAACACCGGGGAGCTGTTTTTT. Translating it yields CASSSFGRANTGELFF. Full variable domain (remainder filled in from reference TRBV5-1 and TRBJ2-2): KAGVTQTPRYLIKTRGQQVTLSCSPISGHRSVSWYQQTPGQGLQFLFEYFSETQRNKGNFPGRFSGRQFSNSRSEMNVSTLELGDSALYLCASSSFGRANTGELFFGEGSRLTVL.

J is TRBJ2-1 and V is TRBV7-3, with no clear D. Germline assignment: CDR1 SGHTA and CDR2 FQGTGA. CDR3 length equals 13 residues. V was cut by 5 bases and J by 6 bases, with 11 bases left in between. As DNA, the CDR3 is TGTGCCAGCAGCCAAAGGCCCCTCAATGAGCAGTTCTTC. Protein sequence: CASSQRPLNEQFF.

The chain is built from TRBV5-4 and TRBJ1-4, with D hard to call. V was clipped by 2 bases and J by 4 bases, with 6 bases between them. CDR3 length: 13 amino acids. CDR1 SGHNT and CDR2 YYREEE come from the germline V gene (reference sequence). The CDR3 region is CASSFSINEKLFF. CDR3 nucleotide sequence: TGTGCCAGCAGCTTCTCTATTAATGAAAAACTGTTTTTT.